Below are 5 T cell receptor beta chains sequenced from a single sample in a study of shared clonotypes between healthy human individuals. TCRdb keeps only in-frame clones here, not all; method: immunoSEQ multiplex PCR. The sample records about 1.1 million clones, approximately 80% being singletons. Sequencing was carried out using memory CD4+ T cells from PBMCs. Indicated subset: CD45RA-negative fraction. These receptor sequences come from a man aged 18 to 35 in good health. Some clones in this sample may be carry-over from other donors' samples.

The rearrangement joins TRBV5-1 to TRBJ2-3, with 9 bases fitting TRBD2. Trimming at V came to 6 bases and at J to 2 bases, leaving 10 bases not matched to a gene. This CDR3 comprises 16 residues. Germline CDR1 reads SGHRS; CDR2 reads YFSETQ. As DNA, the CDR3 is TGCGCCAGCACCCTGACTAGCGGAGGGACCACAGATACGCAGTATTTT. Its translation is CASTLTSGGTTDTQYF.

The CDR3 bases are TGTGCCAGCAGTTTACTCGGGGGGCAGACTGAAGCTTTCTTT. This translates into CASSLLGGQTEAFF. The gene calls are TRBV28 and TRBJ1-1, with D tentatively TRBD1 (6 bases). This CDR3 spans 14 amino acids. Trimming removed 2 bases from V and 5 bases from J, with 12 bases in between. CDR1 and CDR2 from the germline V gene are MDHEN and SYDVKM.

With respect to this clone: Additional DNA sequences in this sample encode the identical CDR3. The CDR3 here is CASRPTSGVYNEQFF. CDR3 in DNA: TGTGCCAGCAGGCCAACTAGCGGGGTTTACAATGAGCAGTTCTTC. This chain uses TRBV2 with TRBJ2-1; TRBD2 aligns across 10 bases. The germline gives CDR1 SNHLY, CDR2 FYNNEI. This CDR3 has 15 residues. V gave up 6 bases and J gave up 4 bases; unmatched junction bases: 6.

The V gene is TRBV2, the J gene TRBJ1-5; D gene uncertain. There are 15 residues in the CDR3. Germline loops: CDR1 SNHLY, CDR2 FYNNEI. The V end lost 0 bases, the J end lost 9 bases, and 15 bases lay between the germline ends. This chain's CDR3 is CASSEAVQTLRPQHF. CDR3 in DNA: TGTGCCAGCAGTGAAGCAGTTCAGACTCTGAGGCCCCAGCATTTT.

The chain carries TRBV7-3 and TRBJ2-3; D is uncertain. The CDR3 consists of 12 residues. Germline loops: CDR1 SGHTA, CDR2 FQGTGA. The V and J ends lost 5 bases and 7 bases respectively, with 10 bases between them. For the CDR3, the DNA is TGTGCCAGCAGCCTAGGCACCCATACGCAGTATTTT. Amino acids: CASSLGTHTQYF.